The source of this T cell receptor beta chain is a study of cytomegalovirus exposure and HLA in healthy donors (dated by TCRdb to about 2017). Broadly, across the study: An earlier analysis of roughly 570 of the donors reported 250 to 350 Gb of sequence data and roughly 120 million unique TCR beta sequences obtained from roughly 170 million T cells. The study used immunosequencing to profile the T cell repertoires of under 700 subjects and linked those repertoires to cytomegalovirus serostatus. Among about 410 genotyped donors of the cohort, an average of approximately 200,000 unique TCR beta nucleotide sequences was sequenced per donor, of which about 19% were non-productive. Among the roughly 390 genotyped donors, around 81% belonged to the genetic ancestry cluster associated with self-reported Caucasian donors. All discovery cohort repertoires had been generated on a single sequencing platform. Besides the first cohort of around 670 subjects, a separate validation cohort made up of 120 different subjects was used. The aim of the study was to test whether cataloging public T cell receptors could identify signatures of past pathogen exposure. In an earlier analysis of about 590 of the donors, high-throughput TCR beta sequencing was used to judge whether each TCR beta V gene segment behaved as functional or pseudogenic. A later analysis re-analyzed previously published TCR beta repertoires from hundreds of donors and added high-resolution HLA genotyping to study TCR occurrence patterns. Both class I and class II loci were covered by HLA typing, at four-digit resolution. An early release covering about 600 HLA-typed donors comprised around 300 gigabases of sequencing data and 85 million or so unique TCR sequences. Roughly five DR-DQ haplotypes were treated as single units for association and clustering because of strong linkage in the cohort. In a later genetic analysis, genome-wide SNP genotypes for about three fifths of the roughly 670 donors were used, and that subset was treated as a discovery cohort. Donor age, sex, ethnicity and CMV serostatus were compiled together with the repertoire data. The number of typed donors differed by locus: about 620-640 for A, B, C, DRB1 and DQB1; roughly 510 for DQA1; some 590 for DPA1; and around 470 for DPB1. Rather than drawing on any new phenotypic data, the later analysis identified candidate immune exposures from TCR beta sequences and the way those sequences occurred across donors. To predict cytomegalovirus infection status, the study brought together high-throughput TCR immunosequencing, statistical association of individual TCRs with disease status, and machine learning.

To note about this clone: Its antigen is unknown. No base quality values were provided; no much bigger clone lies one nucleotide off.

The cohort was made up of roughly 670 healthy bone marrow donors. All cohort members were sampled while nominally healthy, although unrecorded immune exposures were likely present. CMV serostatus was positive for about 290 and negative for about 55% of the roughly 670 cohort members, and was not recorded for this donor. Every donor gave a peripheral blood sample, and the peripheral blood mononuclear cells from that sample were used for TCR beta sequencing. The Qiagen DNeasy Blood Extraction Kit was used to extract genomic DNA from the blood cell samples. Reading the germline V gene (reference sequence) gives CDR1 LNHDA and CDR2 SQIVND. Measured from the cysteine to the phenylalanine, the CDR3 is 15 residues long. Just the 45-base CDR3 DNA is kept, in frame starting at base 1. V lost 5 bases and J lost 7 bases, and the count of bases not matched to a germline gene is 6. Beyond this particular receptor, the publication reports: According to a later analysis, most CMV-associated TCR beta chains appeared to be HLA-restricted, and the HLA associations seemed to be driven largely by CMV exposure. V-gene and J-gene trimming of TCR beta chains was associated with a missense DCLRE1C variant in a later genetic analysis, and the association was replicated in an independent cohort. The cohort was sequenced for TCR beta chains only, and without alpha or paired-chain data the features that could be detected were limited. When HLA alleles, especially DR and DQ, strongly co-occurred, TCR associations were difficult to assign to individual alleles. At a false discovery rate of 0.05, a later analysis linked approximately 18,000 TCR beta sequences to specific HLA alleles. Because HLA typing was missing for some donors at each locus, association tests included only the typed subset. A later analysis found that HLA-associated TCR beta chains were more clonally expanded and had lower generation probabilities than equally common non-associated chains. The presence/absence analyses assumed that sequencing depth was roughly uniform across donors, and that assumption may not be true. Broadly in line with IMGT annotations, most TCR beta V segments showed up in productive rearrangements about 90% or about 30% of the time in an earlier analysis of several hundred of the donors. A total of 150 or so TCR beta chains were listed by the study as associated with cytomegalovirus. A further reported finding was that TCR beta sequences accurately predicted the HLA-A and HLA-B alleles for most subjects in the first cohort. The authors suggested that the approach could potentially be generalized to other disease states and immunological phenotypes. Linkage disequilibrium might explain the correlated functional status among segregating V segments, but an unknown experimental factor could not be excluded. A later analysis found that TCR association rates varied across HLA loci, with DRB1 alleles showing the most associated TCRs and HLA-C alleles the fewest. A later genetic analysis reported fewer N-insertions in productive TCRs among donors in an Asian-associated ancestry cluster than the approximately 670-donor mean. A later analysis reported that several top co-occurrence clusters appeared linked to parvovirus B19, influenza, CMV and Epstein-Barr virus. Cytomegalovirus status was reported to be diagnosed by the classifier with high specificity and sensitivity in both the original and validation cohorts. Because the 87-base-pair reads could not distinguish some IMGT-functional V segments, including TRBV6-2 and TRBV6-3, those segments were excluded. CMV serostatus was the only immune exposure information available for the cohort. A cluster of highly shared sequence variants was judged likely to be a technical artifact of the sequencing pipeline. Most TCR sequences were seen in very few donors, while some public TCRs were found in many individuals. In vitro tests confirmed that a few of the cytomegalovirus-associated TCR beta chains recognize cytomegalovirus antigens. The earlier analysis of some 540 of the donors excluded roughly 17 rarely observed V segments, including chromosome 9 orphons, because counts were too low.

To prepare the library, the immunoSEQ multiplex PCR assay was applied. A mixture of 60 forward primers for TCR Vbeta segments and 13 reverse primers for TCR Jbeta segments was used in the multiplex PCR. The CDR3 region of rearranged TCR beta genes was amplified from genomic DNA with a multiplex PCR assay. On the Illumina HiSeq System, the amplified TCR beta libraries were sequenced as 87-base-pair reads. Per the authors' processing: A later analysis tallied around 87 million unique TCR beta chains across the 660 or so repertoires, and around 10 million of those chains were shared by two or more donors. Raw reads were error-corrected and collapsed into unique sequences by a nearest-neighbor algorithm in which closely related sequences were merged to remove PCR and sequencing errors. CDR3 sequences were aligned to IMGT reference sequences to assign V, D and J gene segments. Each retained sequence needed at least a six-nucleotide match to both a V gene segment and a J gene segment. A rearrangement was called productive if the CDR3 had no stop codons and remained in frame with V and J, and every other rearrangement was called non-productive. CDR3 was defined according to IMGT convention as the region running from the second conserved V-encoded cysteine to the conserved J-encoded phenylalanine. In an earlier analysis of approximately 500 of the donors, sequences lacking an unambiguous match to a single V gene segment were excluded. In an earlier analysis of 587 of the donors, a V segment was called functional when productive rearrangements were above 56.7%, and segregating when the standard deviation between donors exceeded 5%. A statistical classification framework was built to diagnose cytomegalovirus status from the catalog of TCR beta chain sequences. In a later analysis, TCR nucleotide sequences were compared against IMGT/GENE-DB human TR gene sequences so that V and J genes could be assigned. In a later analysis, CDR3 sequences and most-parsimonious VDJ recombination scenarios were assigned using the TCRdist pipeline. A later analysis defined each TCR beta chain by its CDR3 amino acid sequence plus V-gene family, and excluded reads lacking a unique V-gene family. As a way to deal with suspected cross-contamination and a sequencing artifact, a later analysis dropped hundreds of nucleotide sequences that were highly shared and had low generation probability. In a later analysis, a clonal expansion index for each public chain was calculated from normalized within-repertoire ranks of inferred template counts. In a later analysis, generation probabilities were computed using a VDJ recombination model fitted to out-of-frame rearrangements, and the results were checked against IGoR. In a later analysis, TCR-TCR, TCR-HLA and TCR-CMV co-occurrence was scored with hypergeometric tests, and a repertoire-size bias correction was applied to TCR pairs. False discovery rates were estimated in a later analysis by permuting HLA or CMV assignments 20 times. In a later analysis, co-occurring TCRs were grouped with DBSCAN, and TCRdist sequence similarity was added when clustering was performed within HLA-allele-positive subsets. Repertoires with fewer than 30,000 or more than 120,000 public chains, plus five repertoires with anomalous nucleotide sharing, were excluded from co-occurrence clustering. TCRdb took over this immuneACCESS table, retaining in-frame rearrangements with V and J assigned. Such tables are incomplete; in checked studies, under half of the missing clones stem from an unresolved V gene, and the remainder is unexplained. Clone size and the V and J calls come from that table; the DNA yielded D and trimming. Counted in this sample were 35,000 to 50,000 clones; over 55% of them appeared once. 8.7% of the sample belongs to the ten largest clones.

This receptor was taken from a human donor in good health. Sample: PBMCs. Recombination connected TRBV19 to TRBJ1-6, with 9 bases aligning to TRBD1. The CDR3 region has the sequence CASSSRTGVNSPLHF. The nucleotide sequence reads as follows: TGTGCCAGTAGTTCACGGACAGGGGTAAATTCACCCCTCCACTTT.